The rows below give T cell receptor beta chains drawn from one sample of a study of vaccination and CD4 T cells after COVID-19. In TCRdb, the PCR reads were re-called with MiXCR into one record per CDR3 protein. The sample lists about 13,000 distinct CDR3 sequences; 45% to 60% were seen once. No antigen has been identified for these receptors. Source material: CD4+ T cells from blood, cultured in vitro. Receptor source: a human donor who had recovered from COVID-19. The CDR3 runs from the conserved cysteine through the conserved F or W. D genes are given only for firm matches. The size of a clone is reported for some rows only, either as once, few or many, or as a class for expanded clones.

cdr3_nt,cdr3_aa,j_call,cdr3_length,clone_size,d_call,v_call
TGCAGTGCTAGAGATTGGCGAGGAAGGAATGAGCAGTTCTTC,CSARDWRGRNEQFF,TRBJ2-1,14,.,.,TRBV20-1
TGCAGTGCTCCTGGGGGGAACACAGATACGCAGTATTTT,CSAPGGNTDTQYF,TRBJ2-3,13,.,.,TRBV20-1
TGTGCCAGTAGTATCATGGGTCAGCCCCAGCATTTT,CASSIMGQPQHF,TRBJ1-5,12,.,.,TRBV19
TGCAGTGCTCTAGGGACAGGGTCCACCTTTTTCTACGAGCAGTACTTC,CSALGTGSTFFYEQYF,TRBJ2-7,16,.,TRBD1,TRBV20-1
TGTGCCACCAGTGATTCGACCAGGTGGGGACACGTTAGCCGTGAAGCTTTCTTT,CATSDSTRWGHVSREAFF,TRBJ1-1,18,few,.,TRBV24-1
TGTGCCAGCAGCTATGACAGATCCCGTGGCTACACCTTC,CASSYDRSRGYTF,TRBJ1-2,13,.,.,TRBV7-8
TGCGCCAGCAGTCCCACGGCTACGGTCGGGGAGCTGTTTTTT,CASSPTATVGELFF,TRBJ2-2,14,.,.,TRBV23-1
TGTGCCAGTTCACAGGGGGCGAGTCAGCCCCAGCATTTT,CASSQGASQPQHF,TRBJ1-5,13,.,TRBD1,TRBV6-1
TGTGCCATCAGTGAAGGGCTAGCTGAGCAGTTCTTC,CAISEGLAEQFF,TRBJ2-1,12,once,.,TRBV10-3
TGTGCCAGCAGCCCCAGAAGGACAGGGTTGAGTCAGCCCCAGCATTTT,CASSPRRTGLSQPQHF,TRBJ1-5,16,.,TRBD1,TRBV7-8
TGTGCCAGCAGTTTAACACTAAGGGTCACCGGGGAGCTGTTTTTT,CASSLTLRVTGELFF,TRBJ2-2,15,few,.,TRBV27
TGCAGTGCTAACCTCGGACTAGCGGGAGGGTCTGAGCAGTACTTC,CSANLGLAGGSEQYF,TRBJ2-7,15,.,TRBD2,TRBV20-1